This T cell receptor (beta chain) was recorded in a study of cytomegalovirus exposure and HLA in healthy donors. PCR primers comprised 60 Vbeta and 13 Jbeta primers. TCRdb's copy holds only in-frame clones and misses some; the assay was immunoSEQ multiplex PCR. This sample contains around 33,000 clones. Sequenced input: PBMCs. This clonotype originated in a woman aged 35 to 49 in good health and CMV-seropositive.

CDR3 protein: CASSQQTMDGKNIQYF. CDR3 coding DNA: TGCGCCAGCAGCCAACAGACTATGGATGGCAAAAACATTCAGTACTTC. The chain uses TRBV4-1 and TRBJ2-4, with D possibly TRBD2 on 5 matching bases. This CDR3 contains 16 residues. The V end was cut by 2 bases, the J end by 3 bases, with 14 bases between. Germline V gene sequence: CDR1 MGHRA, CDR2 YSYEKL.